The clone carrying this T cell receptor (beta chain) was seen once. V was clipped by 0 bases and J by 0 bases; unmatched bases: 11. Germline CDR1 is MNHNS and CDR2 is SASEGT. The CDR3 totals 18 residues. The table came from immunoSEQ multiplex PCR; TCRdb's copy has only in-frame clones and leaves some out. The data hold 150,000 to 200,000 clones, with roughly 80% observed a single time. The sample is drawn from a study of blood T cell repertoires in COVID-19. The chain links TRBV6-1 to TRBJ2-7; 7 bases match TRBD1. The TCR originated in a human donor with acute or convalescent COVID-19. The donor label of this sample is uncertain. The sequenced material came from peripheral blood. CDR3 nucleotide sequence: TGTGCCAGCAGTGAAGCGCTTGTAGTGAGACAGGGCTCCTACGAGCAGTACTTC. Protein: CASSEALVVRQGSYEQYF.